This T cell receptor beta chain was retrieved from a study of PD-1 blockade in classical Hodgkin lymphoma. Stated time point: cycle 4 day 1 (C4D1), after 6 weeks of nivolumab. With no exception, relapse followed autologous stem cell transplantation in all patients, and brentuximab vedotin exposure varied. Magnetic negative selection of thawed PBMCs was the method by which CD4+ T cells were purified. Measured with immunoSEQ multiplex PCR; TCRdb has only the in-frame clones, and not every one. The sample lists 15,000 to 20,000 clones, roughly 65% occurring once. CDR1 is SGHTA, CDR2 FQGTGA, per germline. V gave up 0 bases and J gave up 4 bases, with 9 bases separating them. The CDR3 runs to 15 residues.

The TCR comes from a human donor with classical Hodgkin lymphoma. The source was CD4+ T cells from blood, collected before the fourth cycle of nivolumab. V and J are TRBV7-3 and TRBJ2-2, with D perhaps assigned TRBD1 or TRBD2 (5 bases each). The CDR3 sequence is CASSLTGTSTGELFF. CDR3 nucleotide sequence: TGTGCCAGCAGCTTAACCGGGACGTCCACCGGGGAGCTGTTTTTT.